Listed below are T cell receptor beta chains from one sample, sequenced in a study of T cells in Graves' hyperthyroidism and ophthalmopathy. One entry per CDR3 protein, called by TCRdb with MiXCR from the multiplex PCR reads. The table shows approximately 400,000 distinct CDR3 sequences, with around 14% occurring only once. Sequencing was carried out using blood. The receptors originated from a woman under 30 with Graves' hyperthyroidism that later progressed to Graves' ophthalmopathy. The CDR3 runs from the conserved cysteine through the conserved F or W. D genes are given only for firm matches. Clone size appears in some rows only: once, few, many, or a class for an expanded clone.

size	D	V	J	DNA	CDR3
many	TRBD1	TRBV7-8	TRBJ2-3	TGTGCCAGCGGATACCAAAGGACAGGGGCGCCAGATACGCAGTATTTT	CASGYQRTGAPDTQYF
many	.	TRBV6-5	TRBJ1-1	TGTGCCAGCAGTTACGTAGGGGGGAACACTGAAGCTTTCTTT	CASSYVGGNTEAFF
.	.	TRBV11-2	TRBJ2-7	TGTGCCAGCAGCTTCGGGGTGGGAGGAAGCTCCTACGAGCAGTACTTC	CASSFGVGGSSYEQYF
many	TRBD2	TRBV20-1	TRBJ2-7	TGCAGTGCTAAGGGACTAGCGGGAGAATTCGAATACGAGCAGTACTTC	CSAKGLAGEFEYEQYF
.	TRBD1	TRBV2	TRBJ2-3	TGTGCCAGCACCACGGGGGACAGGTGGACAGATACGCAGTATTTT	CASTTGDRWTDTQYF
.	TRBD2	TRBV24-1	TRBJ2-3	TGTGCCACCAGTGACCCTAATCCGGGACTAGCACACACAGATACGCAGTATTTT	CATSDPNPGLAHTDTQYF
many	.	TRBV4-2	TRBJ2-7	TGTGCCAGCAGCCAAGATGGGCTTACGGGGCTACACGAGCAGTACTTC	CASSQDGLTGLHEQYF
few	.	TRBV30	TRBJ2-5	TGTGCCTGGTGCCCAGATGGGTGGGCAGGGACCCAGTACTTC	CAWCPDGWAGTQYF
.	.	TRBV18	TRBJ2-1	TGTGCCAGCTCACCGCCGGGACCGGAGCAGTTCTTC	CASSPPGPEQFF
.	.	TRBV30	TRBJ2-5	TGTGCCTGGAGTGTAACGGGACCGGTTGAGACCCAGTACTTC	CAWSVTGPVETQYF
many	.	TRBV28	TRBJ2-2	TGTGCCAGCAGTCCGACGGGACTCGGTGTAGAGCTGTTTTTT	CASSPTGLGVELFF
few	.	TRBV20-1	TRBJ1-5	TGCAGTGCTGCTTTATTCTATAGCAATCAGCCCCAGCATTTT	CSAALFYSNQPQHF
.	TRBD1	TRBV5-5	TRBJ2-7	TGTGCCAGCAGCGCCAGACAGGGGGCGGAGTACGAGCAGTACTTC	CASSARQGAEYEQYF